This TCR beta chain was sequenced in a study of blood T cell repertoires in COVID-19. Study in general: Italy, Spain and the United States were the sources of the convalescent and acute COVID-19 samples.

Germline assignment: CDR1 LGHNA and CDR2 YSLEER. This CDR3 region has 17 residues. Trimming shortened V by 0 bases and J by 4 bases, and 15 bases separated the two germline ends. Per the authors' pipeline: Amplification from reference gene primers served as the basis for estimated nucleated cell counts. The assay was immunoSEQ multiplex PCR, and TCRdb's table has in-frame clones only and misses some. V and J calls and clone size are given by that table; D and trimming were obtained from the DNA. The sample includes 300,000 to 400,000 clones, about 89% seen only once; the top ten take approximately 7.8%.

The specimen sequenced was peripheral blood. This sequence joins TRBV4-3 and TRBJ2-2; D may be TRBD2 (6 bases). The sequence was collected from a woman aged 45-65 years who had recovered from COVID-19. The CDR3 here is CASSQDHSGALTGELFF. The CDR3 DNA is TGCGCCAGCAGCCAAGATCATTCGGGAGCCCTCACCGGGGAGCTGTTTTTT.